This TCR beta chain emerged from a study of blood T cell repertoires in COVID-19. Study-level background: Samples taken during acute and convalescent COVID-19 were collected in the United States, Italy and Spain.

Seattle patient enrollment occurred during active infection, with longitudinal follow-up thereafter. In the source study's methods: Nucleated cell number was recorded as an estimate derived from reference gene primer amplification. Assay: immunoSEQ multiplex PCR; the TCRdb copy retains only in-frame clones and omits some. Clonal size and the V and J genes are those of that table, whereas D and trimming came from the DNA. The sample records approximately 250,000 clones, around nine tenths being singletons. This sequence was found in a woman between 65 and 79 years old with COVID-19, enrolled during active disease. The source material was peripheral blood.

The CDR3: CASSVGSGQIYEQYF. The CDR3 DNA reads as TGTGCCAGCAGCGTAGGGAGTGGACAGATTTACGAGCAGTACTTC. The chain carries TRBV9 and TRBJ2-7; tentative D call: TRBD1 (6 bases). This CDR3 has 15 amino acids. Germline assignment: CDR1 SGDLS and CDR2 YYNGEE. Between the trimmed V and J ends, which lost 0 bases and 4 bases, there was a span of 14 bases.